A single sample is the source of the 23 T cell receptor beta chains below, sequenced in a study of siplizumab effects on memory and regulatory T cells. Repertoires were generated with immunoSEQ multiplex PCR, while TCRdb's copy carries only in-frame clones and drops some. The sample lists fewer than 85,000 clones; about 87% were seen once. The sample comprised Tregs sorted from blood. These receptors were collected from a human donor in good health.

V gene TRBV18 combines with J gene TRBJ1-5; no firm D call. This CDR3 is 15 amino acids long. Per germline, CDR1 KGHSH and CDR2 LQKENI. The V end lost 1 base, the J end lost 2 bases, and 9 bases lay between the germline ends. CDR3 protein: CASSPQPGGNQPQHF. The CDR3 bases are TGTGCCAGCTCACCACAGCCAGGAGGCAATCAGCCCCAGCATTTT.

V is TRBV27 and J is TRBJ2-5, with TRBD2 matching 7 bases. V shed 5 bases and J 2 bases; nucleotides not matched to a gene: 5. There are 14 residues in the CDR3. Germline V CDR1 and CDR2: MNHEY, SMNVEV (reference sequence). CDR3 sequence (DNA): TGTGCCAGCAGTCCCGGGGGAGGGCAAGAGACCCAGTACTTC. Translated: CASSPGGGQETQYF.

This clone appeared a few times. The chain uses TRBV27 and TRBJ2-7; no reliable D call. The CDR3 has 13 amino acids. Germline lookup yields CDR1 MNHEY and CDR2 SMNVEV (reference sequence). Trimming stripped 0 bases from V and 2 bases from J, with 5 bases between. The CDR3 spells CASSLSGAYEQYF. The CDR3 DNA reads TGTGCCAGCAGTTTATCGGGCGCCTACGAGCAGTACTTC.

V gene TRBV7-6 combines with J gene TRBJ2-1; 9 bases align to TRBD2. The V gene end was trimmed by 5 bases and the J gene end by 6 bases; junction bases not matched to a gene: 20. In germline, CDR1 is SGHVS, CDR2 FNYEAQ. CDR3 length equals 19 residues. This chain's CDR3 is CASSTRGAGGSRGVNEQFF. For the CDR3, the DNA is TGTGCCAGCAGCACCCGCGGAGCGGGGGGATCTCGTGGGGTCAATGAGCAGTTCTTC.

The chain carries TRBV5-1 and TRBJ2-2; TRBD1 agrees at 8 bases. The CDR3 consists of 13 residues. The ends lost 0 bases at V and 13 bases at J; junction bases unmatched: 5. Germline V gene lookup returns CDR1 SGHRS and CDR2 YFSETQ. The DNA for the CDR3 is TGCGCCAGCAGCTTGGAGCAGGGGGCCTGGCTGTTTTTT. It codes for CASSLEQGAWLFF.

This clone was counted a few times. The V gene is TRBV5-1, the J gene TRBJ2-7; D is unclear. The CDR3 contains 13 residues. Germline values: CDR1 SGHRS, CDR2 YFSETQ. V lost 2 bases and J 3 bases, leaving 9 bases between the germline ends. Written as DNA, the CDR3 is TGCGCCAGCAGCTTAGCTGCCGGCTACGAGCAGTACTTC. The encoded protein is CASSLAAGYEQYF.

CDR3 coding DNA: TGCGCCAGCAGCCAAGCGTCAGGGGGCTTTCCGAACACCGGGGAGCTGTTTTTT. Translating it yields CASSQASGGFPNTGELFF. The rearrangement uses TRBV4-1 and TRBJ2-2; the match to TRBD1 covers 8 bases. Trimming removed 1 base from V and 0 bases from J; junction bases left unmatched: 7. This CDR3 contains 18 residues. Germline values: CDR1 MGHRA, CDR2 YSYEKL.

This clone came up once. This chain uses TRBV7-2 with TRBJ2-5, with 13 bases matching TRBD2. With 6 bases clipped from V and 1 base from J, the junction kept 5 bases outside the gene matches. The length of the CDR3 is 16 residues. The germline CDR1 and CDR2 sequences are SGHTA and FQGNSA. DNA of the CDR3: TGTGCCAGCAGACCGGGACTAGCGGGGACCCAAGAGACCCAGTACTTC. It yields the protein CASRPGLAGTQETQYF.

CDR3 nucleotides: TGTGCCAGCAGTGCGAGTGAAGAGACCCAGTACTTC. Its protein product is CASSASEETQYF. The rearrangement joins TRBV2 to TRBJ2-5; D not resolved. CDR3 length equals 12 residues. The germline V and J ends were trimmed by 4 bases and 3 bases, with 6 bases remaining between them. The germline V gene encodes CDR1 SNHLY and CDR2 FYNNEI.

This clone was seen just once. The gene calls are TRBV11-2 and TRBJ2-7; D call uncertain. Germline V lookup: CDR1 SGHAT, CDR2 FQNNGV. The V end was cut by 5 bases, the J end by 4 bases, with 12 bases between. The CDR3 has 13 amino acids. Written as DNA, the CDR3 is TGTGCCAGCAGCCCGACCCCAGATTACGAGCAGTACTTC. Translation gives CASSPTPDYEQYF. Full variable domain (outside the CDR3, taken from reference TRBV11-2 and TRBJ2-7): EAGVAQSPRYKIIEKRQSVAFWCNPISGHATLYWYQQILGQGPKLLIQFQNNGVVDDSQLPKDRFSAERLKGVDSTLKIQPAKLEDSAVYLCASSPTPDYEQYFGPGTRLTVT.

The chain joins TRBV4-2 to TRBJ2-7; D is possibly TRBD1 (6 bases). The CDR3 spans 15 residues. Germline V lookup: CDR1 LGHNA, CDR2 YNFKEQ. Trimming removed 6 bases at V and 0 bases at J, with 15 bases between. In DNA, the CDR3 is TGTGCCAGCAGTCTGATACAGGGATACTCCTACGAGCAGTACTTC. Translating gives CASSLIQGYSYEQYF.

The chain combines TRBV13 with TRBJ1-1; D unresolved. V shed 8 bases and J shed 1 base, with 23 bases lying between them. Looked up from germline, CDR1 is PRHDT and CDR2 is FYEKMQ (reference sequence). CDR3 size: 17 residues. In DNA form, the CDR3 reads TGTGCCAGCCGGCTTACGGCGTTCCCGAGGAAGAACACTGAAGCTTTCTTT. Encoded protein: CASRLTAFPRKNTEAFF.

CDR3 DNA: TGCGCCAGCAGCTTGGCAGTGGGCAGGAACACTGAAGCTTTCTTT. Amino acids: CASSLAVGRNTEAFF. The V gene is TRBV5-1, the J gene TRBJ1-1; D not certain. Trimming took 0 bases from V and 1 from J, leaving 10 bases between them. CDR1 is SGHRS and CDR2 is YFSETQ in the germline V gene. The CDR3 length is 15 residues.

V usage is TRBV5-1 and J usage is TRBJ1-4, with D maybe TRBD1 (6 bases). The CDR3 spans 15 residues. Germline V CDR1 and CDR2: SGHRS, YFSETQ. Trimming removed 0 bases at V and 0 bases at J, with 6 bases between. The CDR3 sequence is CASSLEGATNEKLFF. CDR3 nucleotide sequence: TGCGCCAGCAGCTTGGAGGGGGCAACTAATGAAAAACTGTTTTTT.

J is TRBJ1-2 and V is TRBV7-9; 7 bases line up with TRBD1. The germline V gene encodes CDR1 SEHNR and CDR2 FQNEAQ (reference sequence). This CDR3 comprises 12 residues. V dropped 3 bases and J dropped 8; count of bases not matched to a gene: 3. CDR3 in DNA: TGTGCCAGCAGCTTTTCAGGGGGAGGCTACACCTTC. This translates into CASSFSGGGYTF.

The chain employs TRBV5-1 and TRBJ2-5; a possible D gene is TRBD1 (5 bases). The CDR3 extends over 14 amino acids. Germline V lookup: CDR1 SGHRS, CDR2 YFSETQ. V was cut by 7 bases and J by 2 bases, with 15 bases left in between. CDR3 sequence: CASQPFRGQETQYF. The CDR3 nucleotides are TGCGCCAGCCAACCGTTTAGGGGACAAGAGACCCAGTACTTC. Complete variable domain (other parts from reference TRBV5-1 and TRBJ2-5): KAGVTQTPRYLIKTRGQQVTLSCSPISGHRSVSWYQQTPGQGLQFLFEYFSETQRNKGNFPGRFSGRQFSNSRSEMNVSTLELGDSALYLCASQPFRGQETQYFGPGTRLLVL.

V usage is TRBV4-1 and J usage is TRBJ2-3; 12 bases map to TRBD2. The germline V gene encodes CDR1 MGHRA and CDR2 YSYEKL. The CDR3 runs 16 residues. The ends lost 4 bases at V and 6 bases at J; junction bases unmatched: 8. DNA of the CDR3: TGCGCCAGCAGCCGATTTCTAGCGGGGGGGCCGGATACGCAGTATTTT. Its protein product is CASSRFLAGGPDTQYF.

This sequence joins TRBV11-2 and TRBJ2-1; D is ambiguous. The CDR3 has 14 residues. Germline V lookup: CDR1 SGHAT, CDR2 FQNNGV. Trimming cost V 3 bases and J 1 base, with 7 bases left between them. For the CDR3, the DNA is TGTGCCAGCAGCTTCTTAGATTCCTACAATGAGCAGTTCTTC. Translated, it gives CASSFLDSYNEQFF.

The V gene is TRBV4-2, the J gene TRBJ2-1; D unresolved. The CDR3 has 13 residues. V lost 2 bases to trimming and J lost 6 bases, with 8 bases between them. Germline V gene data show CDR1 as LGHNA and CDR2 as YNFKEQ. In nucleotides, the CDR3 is TGTGCCAGCAGCCAATGGGATGTCAATGAGCAGTTCTTC. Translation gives CASSQWDVNEQFF.

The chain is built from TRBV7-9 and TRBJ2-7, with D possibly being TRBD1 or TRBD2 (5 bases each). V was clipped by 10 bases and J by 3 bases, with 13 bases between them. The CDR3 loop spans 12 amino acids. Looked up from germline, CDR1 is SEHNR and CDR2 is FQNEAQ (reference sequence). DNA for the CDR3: TGTGCCACCAGACGGGACGGCTACGAGCAGTACTTC. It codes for CATRRDGYEQYF. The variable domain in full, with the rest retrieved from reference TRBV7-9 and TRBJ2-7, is DTGVSQNPRHKITKRGQNVTFRCDPISEHNRLYWYRQTLGQGPEFLTYFQNEAQLEKSRLLSDRFSAERPKGSFSTLEIQRTEQGDSAMYLCATRRDGYEQYFGPGTRLTVT.

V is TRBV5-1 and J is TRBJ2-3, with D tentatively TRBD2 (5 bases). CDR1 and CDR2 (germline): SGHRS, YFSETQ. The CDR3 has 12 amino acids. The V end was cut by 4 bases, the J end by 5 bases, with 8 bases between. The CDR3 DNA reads TGCGCCAGCAGCAAACTAGAAGATACGCAGTATTTT. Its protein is CASSKLEDTQYF.

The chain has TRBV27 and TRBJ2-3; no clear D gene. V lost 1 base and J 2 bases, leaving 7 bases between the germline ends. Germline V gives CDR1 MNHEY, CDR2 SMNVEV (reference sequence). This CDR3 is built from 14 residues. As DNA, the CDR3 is TGTGCCAGCAGTTTATTGTGGTACACAGATACGCAGTATTTT. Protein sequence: CASSLLWYTDTQYF.

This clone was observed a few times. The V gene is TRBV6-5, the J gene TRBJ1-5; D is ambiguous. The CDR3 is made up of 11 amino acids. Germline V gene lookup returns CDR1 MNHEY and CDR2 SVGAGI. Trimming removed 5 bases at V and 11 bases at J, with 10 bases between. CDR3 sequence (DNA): TGTGCCAGCAGTACACAATATTCCCAGCATTTT. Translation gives CASSTQYSQHF.